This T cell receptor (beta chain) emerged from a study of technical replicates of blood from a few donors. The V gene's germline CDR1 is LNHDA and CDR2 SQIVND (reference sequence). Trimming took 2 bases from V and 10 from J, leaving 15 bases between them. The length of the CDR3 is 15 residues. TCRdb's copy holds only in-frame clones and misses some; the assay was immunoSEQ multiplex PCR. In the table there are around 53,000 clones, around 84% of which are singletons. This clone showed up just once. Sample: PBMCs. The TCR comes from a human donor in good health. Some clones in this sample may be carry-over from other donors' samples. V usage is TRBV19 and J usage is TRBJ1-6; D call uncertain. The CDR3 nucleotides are TGTGCCAGTAGTATATTACTTGGGCAAGGATCACCCCTCCACTTT. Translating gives CASSILLGQGSPLHF.